The rows below give T cell receptor beta chains drawn from one sample of a study of cytomegalovirus exposure and HLA in healthy donors. Libraries were prepared by immunoSEQ multiplex PCR; TCRdb keeps only in-frame clonotypes and omits some of them. This sample's clone table lists 130,000 to 150,000 clones. Input material: PBMCs. The receptors stem from a male donor in good health and CMV-seronegative. Both conserved end residues are part of each CDR3. A D gene is named only where the DNA matches it firmly.

cdr3_aa: CASSLGFAGGYGYTF
cdr3_nt: TGCGCCAGCAGCTTGGGCTTTGCGGGAGGCTATGGCTACACCTTC
j_call: TRBJ1-2
v_call: TRBV5-1
d_call: .

cdr3_aa: CASSNGQPQHF
cdr3_nt: TGTGCCAGCAGTAACGGTCAGCCCCAGCATTTT
j_call: TRBJ1-5
v_call: TRBV28
d_call: .

cdr3_aa: CASSLKRDNEQFF
cdr3_nt: TGTGCCAGCAGTTTAAAGAGGGACAATGAGCAGTTCTTC
j_call: TRBJ2-1
v_call: TRBV27
d_call: .

cdr3_aa: CASSGTENSYEQYF
cdr3_nt: TGTGCCAGCAGTGGGACAGAAAACTCCTACGAGCAGTACTTC
j_call: TRBJ2-7
v_call: TRBV6-6
d_call: TRBD1

cdr3_aa: CASSPCPPTSGSYEQYF
cdr3_nt: TGTGCCAGCAGCCCCTGCCCCCCGACTAGCGGGAGCTACGAGCAGTACTTC
j_call: TRBJ2-7
v_call: TRBV7-4
d_call: TRBD2

cdr3_aa: CASTYWTSVYEQYF
cdr3_nt: TGTGCCAGCACATACTGGACTAGCGTCTACGAGCAGTACTTC
j_call: TRBJ2-7
v_call: TRBV6-1
d_call: TRBD2

cdr3_aa: CAWRKTSVEQFF
cdr3_nt: TGTGCCTGGAGAAAGACTAGCGTAGAGCAGTTCTTC
j_call: TRBJ2-1
v_call: TRBV30
d_call: TRBD2

cdr3_aa: CASSLGTALNTEAFF
cdr3_nt: TGCGCCAGCAGCTTGGGGACAGCCTTGAACACTGAAGCTTTCTTT
j_call: TRBJ1-1
v_call: TRBV5-1
d_call: .

cdr3_aa: CATHRPRGGYNEQFF
cdr3_nt: TGTGCCACCCACCGTCCGCGGGGCGGCTACAATGAGCAGTTCTTC
j_call: TRBJ2-1
v_call: TRBV15
d_call: .

cdr3_aa: CASSGQEGQYGYTF
cdr3_nt: TGTGCCAGCAGTGGCCAGGAGGGGCAGTATGGCTACACCTTC
j_call: TRBJ1-2
v_call: TRBV2
d_call: .

cdr3_aa: CASSYGTSGGLWDTGELFF
cdr3_nt: TGTGCCAGCAGTTATGGGACTAGCGGGGGGCTTTGGGACACCGGGGAGCTGTTTTTT
j_call: TRBJ2-2
v_call: TRBV28
d_call: TRBD2

cdr3_aa: CASSGPYGSDNEQFF
cdr3_nt: TGTGCCAGTAGTGGCCCATACGGGTCCGACAATGAGCAGTTCTTC
j_call: TRBJ2-1
v_call: TRBV19
d_call: .

cdr3_aa: CASSYERSSYEQYF
cdr3_nt: TGTGCCAGCAGTTACGAGCGGAGCTCCTACGAGCAGTACTTC
j_call: TRBJ2-7
v_call: TRBV6-5
d_call: .

cdr3_aa: CASSETPRASGNTIYF
cdr3_nt: TGTGCCAGCAGTGAGACCCCGAGGGCCTCTGGAAACACCATATATTTT
j_call: TRBJ1-3
v_call: TRBV6-1
d_call: .

cdr3_aa: CASSYFRTGGPGELFF
cdr3_nt: TGTGCCAGCAGTTACTTTCGGACAGGAGGGCCCGGGGAGCTGTTTTTT
j_call: TRBJ2-2
v_call: TRBV6-5
d_call: .

cdr3_aa: CASSESKGRDSYGYTF
cdr3_nt: TGTGCCAGCAGTGAATCGAAGGGGAGGGACTCCTATGGCTACACCTTC
j_call: TRBJ1-2
v_call: TRBV25-1
d_call: .

cdr3_aa: CASRRRGRENYGYTF
cdr3_nt: TGTGCCAGCAGACGGCGCGGCAGGGAAAACTATGGCTACACCTTC
j_call: TRBJ1-2
v_call: TRBV6-5
d_call: .

cdr3_aa: CASILGQGNTEAFF
cdr3_nt: TGTGCCAGCATTCTGGGACAGGGGAACACTGAAGCTTTCTTT
j_call: TRBJ1-1
v_call: TRBV6-5
d_call: TRBD1

cdr3_aa: CAASEGVAQHF
cdr3_nt: TGTGCTGCCAGCGAGGGCGTAGCCCAGCATTTT
j_call: TRBJ1-5
v_call: TRBV30
d_call: .

cdr3_aa: CASSIQTDTQYF
cdr3_nt: TGCGCCAGCAGCATACAAACGGATACGCAGTATTTT
j_call: TRBJ2-3
v_call: TRBV4-1
d_call: .

cdr3_aa: CASSLSGSAYEQYF
cdr3_nt: TGTGCCAGCAGCTTAAGCGGGAGCGCCTACGAGCAGTACTTC
j_call: TRBJ2-7
v_call: TRBV7-2
d_call: TRBD2

cdr3_aa: CASSQSPSYEQYF
cdr3_nt: TGCGCCAGCAGCCAGTCCCCCTCCTACGAGCAGTACTTC
j_call: TRBJ2-7
v_call: TRBV5-1
d_call: .

cdr3_aa: CASSRLAGGPDTGELFF
cdr3_nt: TGTGCCAGCAGCAGACTAGCGGGAGGGCCTGACACCGGGGAGCTGTTTTTT
j_call: TRBJ2-2
v_call: TRBV27
d_call: TRBD2

cdr3_aa: CASSERTSGIQETQYF
cdr3_nt: TGTGCCAGCAGTGAAAGGACTAGCGGGATCCAAGAGACCCAGTACTTC
j_call: TRBJ2-5
v_call: TRBV25-1
d_call: TRBD2

cdr3_aa: CASSLWRGGHNEQFF
cdr3_nt: TGTGCCAGCAGCTTATGGCGGGGGGGCCACAATGAGCAGTTCTTC
j_call: TRBJ2-1
v_call: TRBV7-3
d_call: TRBD2

cdr3_aa: CASSLVSGQSPNYEQYF
cdr3_nt: TGTGCCAGCAGCTTAGTTTCTGGCCAGTCCCCCAACTACGAGCAGTACTTC
j_call: TRBJ2-7
v_call: TRBV11-2
d_call: .

cdr3_aa: CASSQGPGETQYF
cdr3_nt: TGCGCCAGCAGCCAAGGCCCCGGGGAGACCCAGTACTTC
j_call: TRBJ2-5
v_call: TRBV4-1
d_call: .

cdr3_aa: CASSYLAAGGKETQYF
cdr3_nt: TGTGCCAGCAGTTATTTGGCGGCGGGAGGTAAAGAGACCCAGTACTTC
j_call: TRBJ2-5
v_call: TRBV27
d_call: TRBD2

cdr3_aa: CASSYKGTEHPSYGYTF
cdr3_nt: TGTGCCAGCAGTTACAAAGGGACAGAACATCCTAGTTATGGCTACACCTTC
j_call: TRBJ1-2
v_call: TRBV6-8
d_call: TRBD1

cdr3_aa: CASSYTQGAVDGYTF
cdr3_nt: TGTGCCAGCAGTTACACGCAGGGGGCAGTGGATGGCTACACCTTC
j_call: TRBJ1-2
v_call: TRBV6-5
d_call: TRBD1

cdr3_aa: CASSPFRVGEKLFF
cdr3_nt: TGTGCCAGCAGTCCCTTTCGGGTCGGTGAAAAACTGTTTTTT
j_call: TRBJ1-4
v_call: TRBV28
d_call: .

cdr3_aa: CARGQGMNTEAFF
cdr3_nt: TGTGCCAGGGGACAGGGAATGAACACTGAAGCTTTCTTT
j_call: TRBJ1-1
v_call: TRBV2
d_call: TRBD1

cdr3_aa: CASTGDRLGWQPQHF
cdr3_nt: TGTGCCAGCACGGGGGACAGGCTCGGCTGGCAGCCCCAGCATTTT
j_call: TRBJ1-5
v_call: TRBV6-1
d_call: TRBD1

cdr3_aa: CASSRTSGAYNEQFF
cdr3_nt: TGTGCCAGCAGCAGGACTAGCGGGGCGTACAATGAGCAGTTCTTC
j_call: TRBJ2-1
v_call: TRBV7-3
d_call: TRBD2

cdr3_aa: CAWSKATYEQYF
cdr3_nt: TGTGCCTGGAGTAAAGCCACCTACGAGCAGTACTTC
j_call: TRBJ2-7
v_call: TRBV30
d_call: .

cdr3_aa: CASGYGLPSSYNSPLHF
cdr3_nt: TGTGCCAGCGGCTACGGACTTCCCAGCTCCTATAATTCACCCCTCCACTTT
j_call: TRBJ1-6
v_call: TRBV28
d_call: .

cdr3_aa: CASSRDRNTEAFF
cdr3_nt: TGTGCCAGCAGCCGGGACAGGAACACTGAAGCTTTCTTT
j_call: TRBJ1-1
v_call: TRBV2
d_call: TRBD1

cdr3_aa: CAYDGTVGRRDTEAFF
cdr3_nt: TGTGCCTACGACGGGACAGTGGGCCGTAGAGACACTGAAGCTTTCTTT
j_call: TRBJ1-1
v_call: TRBV30
d_call: TRBD1

cdr3_aa: CASRELKDKSIGGELFF
cdr3_nt: TGTGCCAGCAGAGAATTGAAGGACAAATCTATAGGCGGGGAGCTGTTTTTT
j_call: TRBJ2-2
v_call: TRBV21-1
d_call: .

cdr3_aa: CASSFDGKNGYTF
cdr3_nt: TGCGCCAGCAGTTTTGACGGGAAGAATGGCTACACCTTC
j_call: TRBJ1-2
v_call: TRBV5-1
d_call: .

cdr3_aa: CASSARLAGAYEQYF
cdr3_nt: TGTGCCAGCAGCGCCCGACTAGCGGGAGCCTACGAGCAGTACTTC
j_call: TRBJ2-7
v_call: TRBV13
d_call: TRBD2

cdr3_aa: CASSLERRQPQHF
cdr3_nt: TGTGCCAGCAGCTTAGAACGGCGGCAGCCCCAGCATTTT
j_call: TRBJ1-5
v_call: TRBV7-6
d_call: .

cdr3_aa: CASSHREELNTEAFF
cdr3_nt: TGTGCCAGCAGCCACCGGGAGGAGCTGAACACTGAAGCTTTCTTT
j_call: TRBJ1-1
v_call: TRBV7-9
d_call: .

cdr3_aa: CASSPRGGGDTGELFF
cdr3_nt: TGTGCCAGCAGTCCCAGGGGCGGAGGTGACACCGGGGAGCTGTTTTTT
j_call: TRBJ2-2
v_call: TRBV14
d_call: .

cdr3_aa: CASRLRTETYEQYF
cdr3_nt: TGTGCCAGCCGACTAAGGACGGAGACCTACGAGCAGTACTTC
j_call: TRBJ2-7
v_call: TRBV6-5
d_call: .

cdr3_aa: CSVQYRGPVHTEAFF
cdr3_nt: TGCAGCGTCCAATACAGGGGGCCAGTACACACTGAAGCTTTCTTT
j_call: TRBJ1-1
v_call: TRBV29-1
d_call: TRBD1

cdr3_aa: CAWSVSGADTQYF
cdr3_nt: TGTGCCTGGAGTGTCTCGGGGGCAGATACGCAGTATTTT
j_call: TRBJ2-3
v_call: TRBV30
d_call: .